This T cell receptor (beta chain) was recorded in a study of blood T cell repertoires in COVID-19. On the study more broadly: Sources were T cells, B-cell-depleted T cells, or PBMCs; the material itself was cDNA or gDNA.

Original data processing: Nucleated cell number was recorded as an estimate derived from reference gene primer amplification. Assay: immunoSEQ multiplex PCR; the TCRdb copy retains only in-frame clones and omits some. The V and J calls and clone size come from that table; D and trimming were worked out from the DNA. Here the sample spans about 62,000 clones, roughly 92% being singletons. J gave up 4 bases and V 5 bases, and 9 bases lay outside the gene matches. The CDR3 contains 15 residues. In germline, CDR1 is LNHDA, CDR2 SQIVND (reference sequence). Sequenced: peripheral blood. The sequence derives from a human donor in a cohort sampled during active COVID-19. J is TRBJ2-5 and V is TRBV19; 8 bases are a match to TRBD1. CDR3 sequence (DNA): TGTGCCAGTAGTTTAATGACAGGGGTTGGAGAGACCCAGTACTTC. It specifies CASSLMTGVGETQYF.